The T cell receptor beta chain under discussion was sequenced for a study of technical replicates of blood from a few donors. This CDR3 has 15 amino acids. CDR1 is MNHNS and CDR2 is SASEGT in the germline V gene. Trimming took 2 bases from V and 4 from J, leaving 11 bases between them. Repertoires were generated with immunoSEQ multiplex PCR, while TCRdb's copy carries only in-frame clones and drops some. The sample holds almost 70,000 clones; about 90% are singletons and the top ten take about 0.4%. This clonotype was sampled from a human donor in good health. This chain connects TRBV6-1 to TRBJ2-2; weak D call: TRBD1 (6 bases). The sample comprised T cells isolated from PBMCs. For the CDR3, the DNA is TGTGCCAGCAGTGAAAGCTTAGGGGGCACCGGGGAGCTGTTTTTT. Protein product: CASSESLGGTGELFF.